This TCR beta chain appears in the sequencing data of a study of blood T cell repertoires in COVID-19. Study details: Donors in the United States, Italy and Spain gave samples during acute or convalescent COVID-19. PBMCs, B-cell-depleted T cells, or T cells provided the cDNA or gDNA that made up the material.

The data were produced by immunoSEQ multiplex PCR, yet TCRdb's version contains in-frame clones alone and is incomplete. Among about 150,000 clones listed, around 80% were seen once. V was clipped by 3 bases and J by 4 bases, with 12 bases between them. Germline V CDR1 and CDR2: SGHAT, FQDESV (reference sequence). This CDR3 spans 14 amino acids. This chain connects TRBV11-1 to TRBJ1-1, with D perhaps matching TRBD1 (6 bases). The origin of this receptor is a woman aged 50 to 60 with acute or convalescent COVID-19. Sequenced sample: peripheral blood. In nucleotides, the CDR3 is TGTGCCAGCAGCTTTCGTCCAGGGGCCACTGAAGCTTTCTTT. Residues: CASSFRPGATEAFF.